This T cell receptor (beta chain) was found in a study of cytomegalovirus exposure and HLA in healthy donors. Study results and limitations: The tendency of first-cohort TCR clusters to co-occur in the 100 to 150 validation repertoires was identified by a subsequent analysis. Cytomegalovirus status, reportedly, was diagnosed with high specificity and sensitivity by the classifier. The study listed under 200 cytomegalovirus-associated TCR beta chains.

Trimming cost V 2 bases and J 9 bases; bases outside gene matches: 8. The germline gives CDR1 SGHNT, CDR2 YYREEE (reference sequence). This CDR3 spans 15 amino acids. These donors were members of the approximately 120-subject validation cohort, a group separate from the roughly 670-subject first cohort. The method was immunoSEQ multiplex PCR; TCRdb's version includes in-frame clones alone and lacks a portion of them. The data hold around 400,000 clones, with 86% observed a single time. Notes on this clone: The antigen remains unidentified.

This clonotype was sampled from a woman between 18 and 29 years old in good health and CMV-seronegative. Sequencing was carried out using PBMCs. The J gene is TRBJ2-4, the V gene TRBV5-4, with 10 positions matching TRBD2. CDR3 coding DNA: TGTGCCAGCAGCTTTGGCCTAGCGGGAGTTGGCATTCAGTACTTC. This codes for CASSFGLAGVGIQYF.